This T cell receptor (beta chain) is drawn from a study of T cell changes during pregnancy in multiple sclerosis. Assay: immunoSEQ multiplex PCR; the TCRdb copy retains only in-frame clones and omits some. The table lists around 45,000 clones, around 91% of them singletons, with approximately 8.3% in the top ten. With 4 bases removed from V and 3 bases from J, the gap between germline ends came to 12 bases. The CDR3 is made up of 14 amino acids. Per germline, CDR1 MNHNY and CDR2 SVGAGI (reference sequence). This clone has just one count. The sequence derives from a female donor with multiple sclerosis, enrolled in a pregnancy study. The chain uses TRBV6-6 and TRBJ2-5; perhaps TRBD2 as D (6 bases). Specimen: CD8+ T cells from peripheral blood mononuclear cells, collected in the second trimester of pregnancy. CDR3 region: CASSSGLSEETQYF. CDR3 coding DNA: TGTGCCAGCAGTTCGGGACTGAGCGAAGAGACCCAGTACTTC.